These 27 T cell receptor beta chains originate from one sample sequenced in a study of OX40 agonist ivuxolimab in advanced cancers. Sequencing used immunoSEQ multiplex PCR; TCRdb keeps in-frame clones, though not all of them. This table holds 45,000 to 60,000 clones, over 75% found once. The sample here was CD4+ or CD8+ T cells sorted from blood, taken in a trial of the OX40 agonist ivuxolimab. Receptors originate from an adult with an advanced solid tumor such as melanoma, head and neck, liver or kidney cancer.

The V gene is TRBV7-2, the J gene TRBJ2-2; the match to TRBD1 covers 9 bases. Germline V gene sequence: CDR1 SGHTA, CDR2 FQGNSA. The CDR3 runs to 14 residues. V shed 5 bases, J shed 8 bases, and the junction held 6 bases outside the gene matches. In DNA, the CDR3 is TGTGCCAGCAGCCCCCGGACAGGGGTTGGGGAGCTGTTTTTT. It encodes CASSPRTGVGELFF.

The gene calls are TRBV7-3 and TRBJ2-1; D unclear. Per the germline V gene, CDR1 is SGHTA and CDR2 is FQGTGA. The CDR3 extends over 13 amino acids. With 5 bases removed from V and 4 bases from J, the gap between germline ends came to 9 bases. The DNA of the CDR3 is TGTGCCAGCAGCCTACCGACTTACAATGAGCAGTTCTTC. Protein sequence: CASSLPTYNEQFF.

V and J are TRBV4-3 and TRBJ1-1; no clear D. The CDR3 consists of 16 residues. The germline V and J ends were trimmed by 0 bases and 1 base, with 12 bases remaining between them. The germline V gene has CDR1 LGHNA and CDR2 YSLEER. The CDR3 coding sequence is TGCGCCAGCAGCCAAGATCTGTGGACGGAGAACACTGAAGCTTTCTTT. Its protein product is CASSQDLWTENTEAFF.

This chain links TRBV11-3 with TRBJ2-3; 11 bases align to TRBD2. From germline, CDR1 is SGHNT and CDR2 YENEEA. J was trimmed by 2 bases and V by 5 bases; bases with no gene match: 6. The CDR3 runs to 16 residues. The CDR3 sequence: CASSLAGGSHTDTQYF. The CDR3, as DNA: TGTGCCAGCAGCCTAGCGGGAGGCTCCCACACAGATACGCAGTATTTT. Filled out from reference TRBV11-3 and TRBJ2-3, the complete variable domain reads EAGVVQSPRYKIIEKKQPVAFWCNPISGHNTLYWYLQNLGQGPELLIRYENEEAVDDSQLPKDRFSAERLKGVDSTLKIQPAELGDSAVYLCASSLAGGSHTDTQYFGPGTRLTVL.

This clone was seen more than once but under ten times. The V gene is TRBV27, the J gene TRBJ2-4, with 7 bases fitting TRBD2. Germline assignment: CDR1 MNHEY and CDR2 SMNVEV (reference sequence). V shed 5 bases and J 0 bases; nucleotides not matched to a gene: 7. The CDR3 loop spans 16 amino acids. The CDR3 sequence is CASSPVGGIAKNIQYF. As DNA, the CDR3 is TGTGCCAGCAGTCCCGTGGGAGGGATAGCCAAAAACATTCAGTACTTC.

This rearrangement joins TRBV25-1 to TRBJ2-3, with a weak D call TRBD1 (5 bases). This CDR3 has 14 residues. Trimming took off 3 bases at V and 2 bases at J, with 9 bases between the two ends. Germline assignment: CDR1 MGHDK and CDR2 SYGVNS. This chain's CDR3 is CASSEEQDTDTQYF. CDR3 sequence (DNA): TGTGCCAGCAGTGAGGAACAGGACACAGATACGCAGTATTTT.

For this clone: One end of the junction fails to match germline, which may point to a read error. The chain couples TRBV7-2 to TRBJ2-5, with 8 bases that match TRBD1. CDR3 length: 15 amino acids. Per germline, CDR1 SGHTA and CDR2 FQGNSA. The CDR3 nucleotides are TGTGCCAGCAGCCTAGCGACAGGGGCGGGGGAGACCCAGTACTTC. As protein: CASSLATGAGETQYF.

V gene TRBV18 combines with J gene TRBJ1-1; D gene uncertain. Germline V CDR1 and CDR2: KGHSH, LQKENI. V dropped 6 bases and J dropped 3 bases, with 14 bases sitting between them. The CDR3 is 14 amino acids. Here the CDR3 DNA reads TGTGCCAGCTCTGGGCGGGGAGGCGACACTGAAGCTTTCTTT. Protein product: CASSGRGGDTEAFF.

The CDR3 here is CASIGASGPYEQYF. In nucleotides, the CDR3 is TGTGCCAGCATTGGGGCTAGCGGCCCCTACGAGCAGTACTTC. This rearrangement joins TRBV7-2 to TRBJ2-7; 7 nucleotides align to TRBD2. Germline CDR1 and CDR2: SGHTA and FQGNSA. V lost 7 bases to trimming and J lost 2 bases; unmatched junction nucleotides: 8. The CDR3 extends over 14 amino acids.

This chain joins TRBV5-4 and TRBJ2-7; D perhaps matches TRBD2 (6 bases). The germline V gene has CDR1 SGHNT and CDR2 YYREEE (reference sequence). V was pared by 4 bases and J by 3 bases, with 14 bases between. This CDR3 has 14 amino acids. The DNA for the CDR3 is TGTGCCAGCAGCGGGGGGAAATCAGACTACGAGCAGTACTTC. It is translated as CASSGGKSDYEQYF.

The chain employs TRBV7-2 and TRBJ2-6; D unresolved. Germline CDR1 is SGHTA and CDR2 is FQGNSA. The CDR3 sequence is 15 residues long. V lost 10 bases and J lost 3, with 16 bases in between. CDR3: CATKPGPDGANVLTF. Written as DNA, the CDR3 is TGTGCCACTAAGCCCGGACCCGATGGGGCCAACGTCCTGACTTTC.

The rearrangement links TRBV9 to TRBJ1-4, with TRBD1 identical over 7 bases. This CDR3 has 16 amino acids. The V segment lost 3 bases and the J segment 0 bases; nucleotides outside the gene matches: 5. The V gene's germline CDR1 is SGDLS and CDR2 YYNGEE. The CDR3: CASSATTGSTNEKLFF. Written as DNA, the CDR3 is TGTGCCAGCAGCGCCACGACAGGGTCAACTAATGAAAAACTGTTTTTT. The full variable domain, its missing parts supplied by reference TRBV9 and TRBJ1-4, is DSGVTQTPKHLITATGQRVTLRCSPRSGDLSVYWYQQSLDQGLQFLIQYYNGEERAKGNILERFSAQQFPDLHSELNLSSLELGDSALYFCASSATTGSTNEKLFFGSGTQLSVL.

Judged by abundance, this clone is medium-sized. The same CDR3 also results from other DNA sequences found in this sample. This chain links TRBV19 with TRBJ1-2; D gene uncertain. CDR3 length: 13 residues. Trimming removed 0 bases from V and 4 bases from J, with 6 bases in between. The germline CDR1 and CDR2 sequences are LNHDA and SQIVND (reference sequence). CDR3 region: CASSIEARYGYTF. For the CDR3, the DNA is TGTGCCAGTAGTATAGAGGCACGCTATGGCTACACCTTC.

Worth noting for this clone: At one end, the junction sequence differs from germline, possibly due to a read error. The gene calls are TRBV7-7 and TRBJ2-2, with a possible D match to TRBD1 (5 bases). CDR1 and CDR2 from the germline V gene are SSHAT and FNYEAQ (reference sequence). CDR3 length: 13 amino acids. The CDR3 DNA is TGTGCTAGCAGCCGAAGACAGACCGGGGAGCTGTTTTTT. It codes for CASSRRQTGELFF.

The J gene is TRBJ2-7, the V gene TRBV11-2; 13 bases match TRBD2. The germline CDR1 and CDR2 sequences are SGHAT and FQNNGV. The CDR3 runs to 17 residues. Trimming at V came to 2 bases and at J to 1 base, leaving 5 bases not matched to a gene. The CDR3 reads CASSLRLAGGFSYEQYF. The DNA for the CDR3 is TGTGCCAGCAGCTTAAGACTAGCGGGAGGATTTTCCTACGAGCAGTACTTC.

This sequence joins TRBV7-6 and TRBJ2-3; 14 bases are shared with TRBD2. After removal of 5 bases from V and 8 bases from J, the junction contained 3 bases not matched to a gene. This CDR3 spans 14 amino acids. The germline CDR1 and CDR2 sequences are SGHVS and FNYEAQ. CDR3 protein: CASSRTSGGSTQYF. CDR3 nucleotides: TGTGCCAGCAGCCGGACTAGCGGGGGGTCTACGCAGTATTTT.

This chain links TRBV6-1 with TRBJ1-1; 7 nucleotides line up with TRBD1. Trimming cost V 3 bases and J 0 bases; bases outside gene matches: 13. This CDR3 spans 18 amino acids. Germline assignment: CDR1 MNHNS and CDR2 SASEGT. DNA of the CDR3: TGTGCCAGCAGTGATCCGGTTTCGGCAGGGGGGCTGAACACTGAAGCTTTCTTT. This sequence encodes CASSDPVSAGGLNTEAFF.

This chain connects TRBV5-1 to TRBJ2-6; TRBD1 matches at 7 bases. Germline CDR1 SGHRS, CDR2 YFSETQ. V gave up 7 bases and J gave up 3 bases; unmatched junction bases: 7. The CDR3 loop spans 15 amino acids. The CDR3 loop is CASGPQGSGANVLTF. CDR3 nucleotides: TGCGCCAGCGGACCACAGGGGAGTGGGGCCAACGTCCTGACTTTC.

J is TRBJ1-1 and V is TRBV25-1; D remains unclear. Per the germline V gene, CDR1 is MGHDK and CDR2 is SYGVNS. V shed 1 base and J shed 3 bases, with 15 bases lying between them. The length of the CDR3 is 16 residues. The CDR3: CASSEFGPSPYTEAFF. The DNA for the CDR3 is TGTGCCAGCAGTGAATTCGGACCCTCCCCCTACACTGAAGCTTTCTTT. The full variable domain, its missing parts supplied by reference TRBV25-1 and TRBJ1-1, is EADIYQTPRYLVIGTGKKITLECSQTMGHDKMYWYQQDPGMELHLIHYSYGVNSTEKGDLSSESTVSRIRTEHFPLTLESARPSHTSQYLCASSEFGPSPYTEAFFGQGTRLTVV.

This chain joins TRBV19 and TRBJ1-4; no clear D. The V end was cut by 5 bases, the J end by 3 bases, with 19 bases between. CDR3 length equals 17 residues. CDR1 is LNHDA, CDR2 SQIVND, per germline (reference sequence). This CDR3 reads CASSPLFRSDSNEKLFF. For the CDR3, the DNA is TGTGCCAGTAGTCCCCTTTTTAGGAGTGATTCTAATGAAAAACTGTTTTTT.

The rearrangement uses TRBV28 and TRBJ2-7; TRBD2 aligns across 12 bases. This CDR3 region has 14 residues. After removal of 11 bases from V and 4 bases from J, the junction contained 9 bases not matched to a gene. The germline CDR1 and CDR2 sequences are MDHEN and SYDVKM. This CDR3 reads CAVLRTSGEYEQYF. In nucleotides, the CDR3 is TGTGCCGTCCTTCGGACTAGCGGGGAGTACGAGCAGTACTTC.

In its sample, this clone was seen once. The chain couples TRBV7-3 to TRBJ2-7; D possibly corresponds to TRBD1 (6 bases). Germline assignment: CDR1 SGHTA and CDR2 FQGTGA. Trimming took off 6 bases at V and 2 bases at J, with 14 bases between the two ends. The length of the CDR3 is 14 residues. The CDR3 nucleotides are TGTGCCAGCAGTCCGGGACACGGAGCCTACGAGCAGTACTTC. Its protein is CASSPGHGAYEQYF. Using reference TRBV7-3 and TRBJ2-7 for the parts outside the CDR3, the full variable domain is GAGVSQTPSNKVTEKGKYVELRCDPISGHTALYWYRQSLGQGPEFLIYFQGTGAADDSGLPNDRFFAVRPEGSVSTLKIQRTERGDSAVYLCASSPGHGAYEQYFGPGTRLTVT.

This clone showed up just a few times. This chain joins TRBV7-9 and TRBJ2-1; 9 positions agree with TRBD1. The germline V gene has CDR1 SEHNR and CDR2 FQNEAQ (reference sequence). Trimming cost V 6 bases and J 8 bases; bases outside gene matches: 5. The CDR3 has 13 amino acids. The CDR3 DNA reads TGTGCCAGCAGAAAACAGGGGGCGGATGAGCAGTTCTTC. Encoded protein: CASRKQGADEQFF.

The rearrangement links TRBV19 to TRBJ1-5, with D perhaps TRBD1 (6 bases). The germline gives CDR1 LNHDA, CDR2 SQIVND (reference sequence). There are 14 residues in the CDR3. The germline V and J ends were trimmed by 5 bases and 3 bases, with 11 bases remaining between them. The CDR3 here is CASSGGLVNQPQHF. CDR3 nucleotide sequence: TGTGCCAGTAGTGGGGGGCTCGTCAATCAGCCCCAGCATTTT.

This clone was counted a few times. V is TRBV6-1 and J is TRBJ1-5; D might be TRBD1 (5 bases). Germline lookup yields CDR1 MNHNS and CDR2 SASEGT. Trimming pared 0 bases from V and 9 bases from J, leaving 21 bases between. The CDR3 length is 17 residues. The CDR3 protein is CASSEAQEGAAGWPQHF. CDR3 nucleotides: TGTGCCAGCAGTGAAGCGCAAGAAGGGGCTGCCGGTTGGCCCCAGCATTTT.

The chain's CDR3 is CASSSGVLTKNIQYF. The CDR3 bases are TGTGCCAGCAGTTCAGGGGTATTGACCAAAAACATTCAGTACTTC. V usage is TRBV6-5 and J usage is TRBJ2-4; possibly TRBD1 for D (6 bases). This CDR3 comprises 15 residues. V gave up 4 bases and J gave up 2 bases, with 12 bases separating them. CDR1 is MNHEY and CDR2 is SVGAGI in the germline V gene.

The rearrangement uses TRBV7-6 and TRBJ1-5, with TRBD1 as a possible D gene (6 bases). CDR3 size: 15 residues. Trimming pared 3 bases from V and 2 bases from J, leaving 11 bases between. Germline CDR1 and CDR2: SGHVS and FNYEAQ. The CDR3 coding sequence is TGTGCCAGCAGCTTCGCGTCAGGGGGCAATCAGCCCCAGCATTTT. Translating gives CASSFASGGNQPQHF. Combining the CDR3 with reference TRBV7-6 and TRBJ1-5 gives the whole variable domain GAGVSQSPRYKVTKRGQDVALRCDPISGHVSLYWYRQALGQGPEFLTYFNYEAQQDKSGLPNDRFSAERPEGSISTLTIQRTEQRDSAMYRCASSFASGGNQPQHFGDGTRLSIL.